These 29 T cell receptor beta chains were all obtained from the same sample, sequenced in a study of cytomegalovirus exposure and HLA in healthy donors. The PCR employed 60 Vbeta primers together with 13 Jbeta primers. Assay used: immunoSEQ multiplex PCR; TCRdb lists only in-frame clones, some missing. The table lists around 150,000 clones, over 75% of them singletons. Sequenced material: PBMCs. The origin of the receptors is a man between 50 and 59 years old in good health and CMV-seronegative.

The V gene is TRBV29-1, the J gene TRBJ2-4; D ambiguous. Trimming stripped 7 bases from V and 1 base from J, with 11 bases between. The CDR3 totals 13 residues. Germline V gene sequence: CDR1 SQVTM, CDR2 ANQGSEA. The CDR3 nucleotides are TGCAGCGCCCTCTTGGCTGCCAAAAACATTCAGTACTTC. The encoded protein is CSALLAAKNIQYF.

This chain connects TRBV30 to TRBJ1-1; possibly TRBD1 for D (6 bases). The CDR3 runs 17 residues. The V gene's germline CDR1 is GTSNPN and CDR2 SVGIG (reference sequence). Trimming took 1 base from V and 0 from J, leaving 18 bases between them. The CDR3 region has the DNA TGTGCCTGGAGTGGCGGACAGTGGCTTACCATGAACACTGAAGCTTTCTTT. It encodes CAWSGGQWLTMNTEAFF.

The chain combines TRBV5-6 with TRBJ1-1; possible D gene TRBD1, 6 bases. CDR3 length equals 14 residues. V dropped 2 bases and J dropped 3 bases, with 11 bases sitting between them. Germline values: CDR1 SGHDT, CDR2 YYEEEE. CDR3 sequence (DNA): TGTGCCAGCAGCTTTGGACAGAGAGACACTGAAGCTTTCTTT. This gives the protein CASSFGQRDTEAFF.

The chain links TRBV30 to TRBJ2-1; D unresolved. V lost 4 bases, J lost 7 bases, and 8 bases lay in between. The CDR3 consists of 11 residues. Germline V gene sequence: CDR1 GTSNPN, CDR2 SVGIG (reference sequence). The DNA of the CDR3 is TGTGCCTGGACCGGAGTAAATGAGCAGTTCTTC. Encoded protein: CAWTGVNEQFF.

The chain recombines TRBV4-1 with TRBJ1-4, with D unclear. Germline V lookup: CDR1 MGHRA, CDR2 YSYEKL. This CDR3 contains 16 residues. Trimming took off 5 bases at V and 8 bases at J, with 21 bases between the two ends. Here the CDR3 reads CASSSKATLRGEKLFF. CDR3 nucleotide sequence: TGCGCCAGCAGCAGCAAAGCGACTCTAAGAGGGGAAAAACTGTTTTTT.

J is TRBJ2-1 and V is TRBV27, with 16 positions matching TRBD2. The CDR3 spans 19 residues. After removal of 3 bases from V and 0 bases from J, the junction contained 5 bases not matched to a gene. The V gene's germline CDR1 is MNHEY and CDR2 SMNVEV (reference sequence). CDR3 sequence reads: CASSFSGTSGGASYNEQFF. The CDR3, as DNA: TGTGCCAGCAGTTTCTCCGGGACTAGCGGGGGGGCCTCCTACAATGAGCAGTTCTTC.

V gene TRBV16 combines with J gene TRBJ1-5; perhaps TRBD1 as D (6 bases). The CDR3 consists of 17 residues. V shed 2 bases and J shed 4 bases, with 18 bases lying between them. Germline CDR1 reads KGHSY; CDR2 reads FQNENV. Written as DNA, the CDR3 is TGTGCCAGCAGCCAAAGGAGACAGGCGCACGGAAATCAGCCCCAGCATTTT. It codes for CASSQRRQAHGNQPQHF.

This chain links TRBV27 with TRBJ2-3, with 8 bases aligning to TRBD2. V was clipped by 3 bases and J by 10 bases; unmatched bases: 3. Germline V gene data show CDR1 as MNHEY and CDR2 as SMNVEV (reference sequence). The CDR3 totals 12 residues. The CDR3 DNA follows: TGTGCCAGCAGTTTTTCTAGCGGGCCGCAGTATTTT. It specifies CASSFSSGPQYF.

The chain employs TRBV2 and TRBJ1-2, with a possible D match to TRBD1 (6 bases). The V gene's germline CDR1 is SNHLY and CDR2 FYNNEI. The CDR3 has 13 residues. V was trimmed by 7 bases and J by 8 bases, leaving 17 bases between them. CDR3 in amino acids: CASTIGGFGGYTF. DNA for the CDR3: TGTGCCAGCACCATAGGGGGTTTCGGGGGCTACACCTTC.

The V gene is TRBV7-6, the J gene TRBJ2-7, with 14 bases matching TRBD2. The length of the CDR3 is 15 residues. V gave up 5 bases and J gave up 5 bases; unmatched junction bases: 5. The germline V gene has CDR1 SGHVS and CDR2 FNYEAQ. The CDR3 sequence is CASSPGLAGDDEQYF. Here the CDR3 DNA reads TGTGCCAGCAGCCCGGGACTAGCGGGAGACGACGAGCAGTACTTC. Complete variable domain (other parts from reference TRBV7-6 and TRBJ2-7): GAGVSQSPRYKVTKRGQDVALRCDPISGHVSLYWYRQALGQGPEFLTYFNYEAQQDKSGLPNDRFSAERPEGSISTLTIQRTEQRDSAMYRCASSPGLAGDDEQYFGPGTRLTVT.

The V call is TRBV5-1, the J call TRBJ2-3; 9 bases are a match to TRBD1. The CDR3 extends over 15 amino acids. Trimming at V came to 2 bases and at J to 2 bases, leaving 3 bases not matched to a gene. Germline-derived CDR1 and CDR2 are SGHRS and YFSETQ. In nucleotides, the CDR3 is TGCGCCAGCAGCTTAGACAGGGGGGTCACAGATACGCAGTATTTT. It yields the protein CASSLDRGVTDTQYF.

The V and J genes are TRBV6-1 and TRBJ2-1, with TRBD1 matching over 7 bases. J gave up 9 bases and V 8 bases, and 16 bases lay outside the gene matches. The length of the CDR3 is 15 residues. Germline assignment: CDR1 MNHNS and CDR2 SASEGT. In nucleotides, the CDR3 is TGTGCCAGCGTCACTAAGGGGGCAGGGACGCTTGAGCAGTTCTTC. Translation gives CASVTKGAGTLEQFF.

This chain connects TRBV5-1 to TRBJ1-2, with 9 bases that match TRBD1. CDR3 size: 13 residues. Germline CDR1 SGHRS, CDR2 YFSETQ. The V and J ends lost 4 bases and 6 bases, in that order; junction bases with no gene match: 4. DNA of the CDR3: TGCGCCAGCAGCGTGGACAGGGGAAATGGCTACACCTTC. It is translated as CASSVDRGNGYTF.

V is TRBV7-8 and J is TRBJ1-3; no reliable D call. Germline CDR1 is SGHVS and CDR2 is FQNEAQ. The length of the CDR3 is 14 residues. Trimming removed 4 bases at V and 0 bases at J, with 7 bases between. The CDR3 sequence is CASSSPSSGNTIYF. In DNA, the CDR3 is TGTGCCAGCAGCTCCCCTTCCTCTGGAAACACCATATATTTT.

The chain recombines TRBV29-1 with TRBJ1-2; TRBD1 matches 11 bases. Trimming removed 1 base from V and 3 bases from J; junction bases left unmatched: 4. The germline CDR1 and CDR2 sequences are SQVTM and ANQGSEA. The CDR3 runs to 15 residues. The CDR3 is CSVEGGQGAHYGYTF. The CDR3, as DNA: TGCAGCGTTGAAGGAGGACAGGGGGCTCACTATGGCTACACCTTC.

The count of this clone is one. This chain links TRBV5-6 with TRBJ1-1; D is perhaps TRBD1 (5 bases). The V gene lost 3 bases and the J gene lost 6 bases, with 18 bases spanning the gap. CDR3 length equals 15 residues. Germline values: CDR1 SGHDT, CDR2 YYEEEE. The CDR3 sequence: CASSSSGQPWSEAFF. CDR3 nucleotides: TGTGCCAGCAGCTCATCAGGGCAGCCTTGGTCTGAAGCTTTCTTT.

In this sample, this clone turned up a few times. V is TRBV4-2 and J is TRBJ2-5; TRBD2 agrees at 15 bases. The CDR3 consists of 21 residues. Per germline, CDR1 LGHNA and CDR2 YNFKEQ. The ends lost 4 bases at V and 1 base at J; junction bases unmatched: 16. The chain's CDR3 is CASSPGPPGLAGGRTQETQYF. The CDR3 DNA reads TGTGCCAGCAGCCCAGGGCCCCCGGGACTAGCGGGAGGAAGAACCCAAGAGACCCAGTACTTC.

This clone was detected only once. The chain couples TRBV30 to TRBJ2-1; D might be TRBD2 (5 bases). The V and J ends lost 3 bases and 0 bases respectively, with 12 bases between them. The germline V gene encodes CDR1 GTSNPN and CDR2 SVGIG (reference sequence). The CDR3 is made up of 15 amino acids. The CDR3 protein is CAWRVSSFSYNEQFF. CDR3 coding DNA: TGTGCCTGGAGAGTTTCTAGCTTCTCCTACAATGAGCAGTTCTTC.

This clone was detected only a few times. J is TRBJ2-2 and V is TRBV19; D perhaps matches TRBD1 (6 bases). V was pared by 2 bases and J by 1 base, with 11 bases between. The CDR3 runs to 16 residues. Germline-derived CDR1 and CDR2 are LNHDA and SQIVND (reference sequence). The CDR3 nucleotides are TGTGCCAGTAGTATACGGGGCAGGGGGAACACCGGGGAGCTGTTTTTT. Its translation is CASSIRGRGNTGELFF. Based on the CDR3 plus reference TRBV19 and TRBJ2-2, the full variable domain is DGGITQSPKYLFRKEGQNVTLSCEQNLNHDAMYWYRQDPGQGLRLIYYSQIVNDFQKGDIAEGYSVSREKKESFPLTVTSAQKNPTAFYLCASSIRGRGNTGELFFGEGSRLTVL.

The rearrangement links TRBV28 to TRBJ2-1; 9 bases match TRBD1. CDR1 is MDHEN, CDR2 SYDVKM, per germline. Trimming took 4 bases from V and 4 from J; bases not matched to a gene: 5. The CDR3 totals 15 residues. CDR3 nucleotides: TGTGCCAGCAGTTACAGGGGGCGCAGGTACAATGAGCAGTTCTTC. It is translated as CASSYRGRRYNEQFF.

The genes are TRBV7-3 and TRBJ2-1; TRBD1 aligns across 7 bases. The CDR3 length is 16 residues. Germline assignment: CDR1 SGHTA and CDR2 FQGTGA. V gave up 5 bases and J gave up 7 bases; unmatched junction bases: 14. Here the CDR3 reads CASSLTKGARANEQFF. CDR3 bases: TGTGCCAGCAGCCTGACTAAGGGGGCGAGGGCAAATGAGCAGTTCTTC.

This chain joins TRBV5-1 and TRBJ1-5, with TRBD1 identical over 7 bases. With 1 base clipped from V and 6 bases from J, the junction kept 4 bases outside the gene matches. The CDR3 extends over 14 amino acids. Germline loops: CDR1 SGHRS, CDR2 YFSETQ. CDR3 DNA sequence: TGCGCCAGCAGCTTGTCCGCAGGGGGTCAGCCCCAGCATTTT. Translation gives CASSLSAGGQPQHF. Full variable domain (missing parts from reference TRBV5-1 and TRBJ1-5): KAGVTQTPRYLIKTRGQQVTLSCSPISGHRSVSWYQQTPGQGLQFLFEYFSETQRNKGNFPGRFSGRQFSNSRSEMNVSTLELGDSALYLCASSLSAGGQPQHFGDGTRLSIL.

V usage is TRBV6-4 and J usage is TRBJ1-5; D gene uncertain. Germline CDR1 MRHNA, CDR2 SNTAGT. V lost 4 bases and J lost 10, with 14 bases in between. This CDR3 region has 13 residues. The CDR3, as DNA: TGTGCCAGCAGTGCAACAGCCGAGGGACCCCAGCATTTT. This sequence encodes CASSATAEGPQHF.

Notes on this clone: This sample also contains other DNA sequences that code for the same CDR3. This rearrangement joins TRBV18 to TRBJ1-5; no clear D gene. This CDR3 is 14 amino acids long. The V gene lost 6 bases and the J gene lost 2 bases, with 11 bases spanning the gap. The germline V gene encodes CDR1 KGHSH and CDR2 LQKENI. CDR3 bases: TGTGCCAGCTCCCCATCCGGTGGCAATCAGCCCCAGCATTTT. Protein product: CASSPSGGNQPQHF.

J is TRBJ2-7 and V is TRBV15, with a tentative D call TRBD2 (5 bases). Trimming cost V 0 bases and J 3 bases, with 9 bases left between them. Per the germline V gene, CDR1 is LNHNV and CDR2 is YYDKDF (reference sequence). The CDR3 runs 14 residues. CDR3 region: CATSRDPGNYEQYF. The DNA of the CDR3 is TGTGCCACCAGCAGAGATCCGGGGAACTACGAGCAGTACTTC.

V usage is TRBV5-1 and J usage is TRBJ1-4; D may be TRBD1 (5 bases). With 2 bases removed from V and 4 bases from J, the gap between germline ends came to 12 bases. The germline gives CDR1 SGHRS, CDR2 YFSETQ. The CDR3 sequence is 15 residues long. The CDR3 sequence: CASSLGGGNNEKLFF. CDR3 nucleotides: TGCGCCAGCAGCTTAGGCGGGGGAAATAATGAAAAACTGTTTTTT. The variable domain in full, with the rest retrieved from reference TRBV5-1 and TRBJ1-4, is KAGVTQTPRYLIKTRGQQVTLSCSPISGHRSVSWYQQTPGQGLQFLFEYFSETQRNKGNFPGRFSGRQFSNSRSEMNVSTLELGDSALYLCASSLGGGNNEKLFFGSGTQLSVL.

This clone was seen only a few times. V is TRBV2 and J is TRBJ2-5, with 11 bases aligning to TRBD2. Germline V gene data show CDR1 as SNHLY and CDR2 as FYNNEI. Germline trimming cut 6 bases from V and 5 bases from J; bases unmatched to any gene: 14. The CDR3 is 17 residues long. As DNA, the CDR3 is TGTGCCAGCAGGTCCACTAGCGGGAGTCGCGGCGGGGAGACCCAGTACTTC. Its protein product is CASRSTSGSRGGETQYF.

This chain connects TRBV7-2 to TRBJ2-1, with D possibly matching TRBD1 (5 bases). Germline assignment: CDR1 SGHTA and CDR2 FQGNSA. V lost 2 bases, J lost 15 bases, and 17 bases lay in between. CDR3 length: 13 residues. CDR3 in DNA: TGTGCCAGCAGCTTATTGGGCAGGGAAACCGGGTTCTTC. Its protein product is CASSLLGRETGFF.

This chain uses TRBV4-2 with TRBJ2-3, with D possibly being TRBD2 (6 bases). Germline loops: CDR1 LGHNA, CDR2 YNFKEQ. The CDR3 spans 16 residues. Trimming pared 0 bases from V and 7 bases from J, leaving 17 bases between. CDR3 region: CASSQDQRAGPYTQYF. Here the CDR3 DNA reads TGTGCCAGCAGCCAAGACCAGCGGGCGGGCCCATATACGCAGTATTTT.